This entry describes one TCR beta chain. Trimming took 4 bases from V and 7 from J; bases not matched to a gene: 8. The germline V gene encodes CDR1 WSHSY and CDR2 SAAADI. CDR3 length equals 14 residues. This specimen comes from a study of identical twins. One entry per CDR3 protein, called by TCRdb with MiXCR from the 5' RACE reads. The sample lists 200,000 to 300,000 distinct CDR3 sequences, about 10% occurring once. The rearrangement uses TRBV10-2 and TRBJ1-2, with 8 bases fitting TRBD1. Input material: memory T cells sorted from blood. The clonotype originates from a man aged 50 to 59 in good health. CDR3: CASSASRGLSGYTF. CDR3 sequence (DNA): TGCGCCAGCAGTGCCTCCAGGGGGCTGTCTGGCTACACCTTC.